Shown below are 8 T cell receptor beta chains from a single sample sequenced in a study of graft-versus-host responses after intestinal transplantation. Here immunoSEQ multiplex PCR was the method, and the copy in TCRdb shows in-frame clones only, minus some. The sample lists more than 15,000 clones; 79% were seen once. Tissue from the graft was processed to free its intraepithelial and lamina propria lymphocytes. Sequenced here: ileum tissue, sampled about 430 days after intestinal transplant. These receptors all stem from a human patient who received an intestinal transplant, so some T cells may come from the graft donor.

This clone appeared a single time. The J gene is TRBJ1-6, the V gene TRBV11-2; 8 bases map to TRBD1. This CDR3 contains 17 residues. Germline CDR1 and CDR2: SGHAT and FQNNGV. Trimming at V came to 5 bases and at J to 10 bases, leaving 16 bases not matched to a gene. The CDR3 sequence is CASSIRTPGQATSPLHF. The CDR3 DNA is TGTGCCAGCAGCATACGGACTCCGGGACAGGCCACATCACCCCTCCACTTT.

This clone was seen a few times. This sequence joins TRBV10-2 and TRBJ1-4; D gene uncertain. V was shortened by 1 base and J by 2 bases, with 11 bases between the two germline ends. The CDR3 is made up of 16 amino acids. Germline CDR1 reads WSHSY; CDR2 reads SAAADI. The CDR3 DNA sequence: TGCGCCAGCAGTGAGTTTGGGGATGTGACTAATGAAAAACTGTTTTTT. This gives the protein CASSEFGDVTNEKLFF.

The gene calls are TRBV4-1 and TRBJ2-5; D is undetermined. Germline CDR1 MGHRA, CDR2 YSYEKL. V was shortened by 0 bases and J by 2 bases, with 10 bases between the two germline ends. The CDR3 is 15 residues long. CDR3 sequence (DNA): TGCGCCAGCAGCCAAGATCCGGAATATCAAGAGACCCAGTACTTC. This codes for CASSQDPEYQETQYF.

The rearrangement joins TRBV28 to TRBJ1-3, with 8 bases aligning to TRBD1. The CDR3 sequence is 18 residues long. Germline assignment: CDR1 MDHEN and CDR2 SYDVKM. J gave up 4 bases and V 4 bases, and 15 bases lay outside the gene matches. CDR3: CASSSPGQGASGGNTIYF. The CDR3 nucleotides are TGTGCCAGCAGTTCCCCCGGACAGGGTGCCTCGGGGGGAAACACCATATATTTT.

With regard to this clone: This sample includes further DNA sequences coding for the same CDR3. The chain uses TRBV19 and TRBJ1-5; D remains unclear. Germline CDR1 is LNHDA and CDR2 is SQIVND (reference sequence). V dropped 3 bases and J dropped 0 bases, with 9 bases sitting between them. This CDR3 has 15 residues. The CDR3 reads CASSIVVVSNQPQHF. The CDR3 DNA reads TGTGCCAGTAGTATTGTGGTGGTTAGCAATCAGCCCCAGCATTTT.

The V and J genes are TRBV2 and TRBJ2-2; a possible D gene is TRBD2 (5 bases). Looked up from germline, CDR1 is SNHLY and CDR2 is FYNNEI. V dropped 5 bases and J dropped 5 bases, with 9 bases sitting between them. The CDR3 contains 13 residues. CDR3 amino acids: CASSRTVTGELFF. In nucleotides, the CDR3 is TGTGCCAGCAGTAGGACTGTGACCGGGGAGCTGTTTTTT. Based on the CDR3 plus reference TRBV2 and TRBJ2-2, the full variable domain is EPEVTQTPSHQVTQMGQEVILRCVPISNHLYFYWYRQILGQKVEFLVSFYNNEISEKSEIFDDQFSVERPDGSNFTLKIRSTKLEDSAMYFCASSRTVTGELFFGEGSRLTVL.

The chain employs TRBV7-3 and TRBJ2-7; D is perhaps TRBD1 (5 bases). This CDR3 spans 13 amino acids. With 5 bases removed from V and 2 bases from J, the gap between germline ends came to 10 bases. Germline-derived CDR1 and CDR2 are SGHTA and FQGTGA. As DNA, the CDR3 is TGTGCCAGCAGCGTGGACACGACCTACGAGCAGTACTTC. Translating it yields CASSVDTTYEQYF.

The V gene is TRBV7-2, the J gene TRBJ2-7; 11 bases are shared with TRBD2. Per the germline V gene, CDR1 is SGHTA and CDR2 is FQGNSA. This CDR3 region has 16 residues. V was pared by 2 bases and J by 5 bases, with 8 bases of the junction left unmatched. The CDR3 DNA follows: TGTGCCAGCAGCTTATCACCGCTAGCGGGAGGCGACGAGCAGTACTTC. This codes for CASSLSPLAGGDEQYF.